This entry features one TCR beta chain sequence. TCRdb processed the PCR reads anew with MiXCR; each CDR3 protein has one entry. The table has under 600,000 distinct CDR3 sequences, about a fifth seen once; the top ten hold about 0.84%. Using a CD8+CD4-CCR7+CD45RA+ phenotype, naive CD8 T cells were sorted. This CDR3 contains 14 residues. V lost 2 bases, J lost 6 bases, and 12 bases lay in between. The data originate from a study of molecular identifiers for immune sequencing clone quantification. The sequence came from a human donor in good health. Some libraries in this study had Jurkat cell RNA spiked in. The sample consisted of naive CD8+ T cells from blood, with Jurkat cell RNA spiked in. Subset described: FACS-sorted CD8+CD4-CCR7+CD45RA+ naive T cells. V gene TRBV12-3 or TRBV12-4 combines with J gene TRBJ2-3; D is unclear. DNA for the CDR3: TGTGCCAGCAGTTTACGGACCCTTGAGGATACGCAGTATTTT. As protein: CASSLRTLEDTQYF.